Listed below are T cell receptor beta chains from one sample, sequenced in a study of a mutant IDH1 vaccine in newly diagnosed glioma. Produced via immunoSEQ multiplex PCR; TCRdb's table is partial and in-frame only. The sample holds about 60,000 clones, 80% to 90% seen once. No antigen has been assigned to these receptors. Sequenced here: PBMCs, sampled from a glioma patient whose treatment included an IDH1 peptide vaccine. Receptors were obtained from a man aged 30 to 39 with glioma. CDR3s include the opening cysteine and the closing phenylalanine or tryptophan. The order of the fields is clone size, D gene, J gene, V gene, CDR3 protein, CDR3 DNA. The D gene is left open where the match is weak. For some rows the clone size is stated as once, few or many, or as a class when expanded; others skip it.

clone size: .; D gene: .; J gene: TRBJ1-2; V gene: TRBV10-3; CDR3 protein: CAISEFEGTYGYTF; CDR3 DNA: TGTGCCATCAGTGAGTTTGAAGGGACGTATGGCTACACCTTC
clone size: .; D gene: .; J gene: TRBJ1-6; V gene: TRBV28; CDR3 protein: CASSLSIQGRLTPLHF; CDR3 DNA: TGTGCCAGCAGTTTATCTATCCAGGGCAGATTAACACCCCTCCACTTT
clone size: .; D gene: .; J gene: TRBJ1-2; V gene: TRBV4-3; CDR3 protein: CASSTRRRRKTYGYTF; CDR3 DNA: TGCGCCAGCAGCACGAGGAGACGTCGAAAGACCTATGGCTACACCTTC
clone size: .; D gene: TRBD1; J gene: TRBJ2-7; V gene: TRBV5-4; CDR3 protein: CASSLARTGVGEQYF; CDR3 DNA: TGTGCCAGCAGCTTAGCGAGGACAGGGGTAGGCGAGCAGTACTTC
clone size: .; D gene: TRBD1; J gene: TRBJ2-7; V gene: TRBV5-1; CDR3 protein: CASSLGYRGAYEQYF; CDR3 DNA: TGCGCCAGCAGCTTGGGTTACAGGGGCGCTTACGAGCAGTACTTC
clone size: .; D gene: .; J gene: TRBJ2-7; V gene: TRBV5-1; CDR3 protein: CASSPQGGTPYYEQYF; CDR3 DNA: TGCGCCAGCAGCCCCCAGGGGGGGACCCCGTACTACGAGCAGTACTTC
clone size: .; D gene: .; J gene: TRBJ1-6; V gene: TRBV6-5; CDR3 protein: CASSYGWGDNSPLHF; CDR3 DNA: TGTGCCAGCAGTTACGGTTGGGGAGATAATTCACCCCTCCACTTT
clone size: .; D gene: TRBD2; J gene: TRBJ2-3; V gene: TRBV6-1; CDR3 protein: CASRPGLESTDTQYF; CDR3 DNA: TGTGCCAGCAGACCGGGACTAGAGAGCACAGATACGCAGTATTTT
clone size: .; D gene: .; J gene: TRBJ2-7; V gene: TRBV4-1; CDR3 protein: CASSQGPYPLQKRKSYEQYF; CDR3 DNA: TGCGCCAGCAGCCAAGGTCCTTATCCTTTACAGAAGCGAAAGTCCTACGAGCAGTACTTC
clone size: few; D gene: TRBD2; J gene: TRBJ2-1; V gene: TRBV6-4; CDR3 protein: CASSDPSSGDLNEQFF; CDR3 DNA: TGTGCCAGCAGTGACCCCTCTAGCGGGGATCTCAATGAGCAGTTCTTC
clone size: .; D gene: .; J gene: TRBJ1-4; V gene: TRBV5-5; CDR3 protein: CASTPGQGNEKLFF; CDR3 DNA: TGTGCCAGCACTCCGGGCCAGGGTAATGAAAAACTGTTTTTT
clone size: once; D gene: TRBD2; J gene: TRBJ2-1; V gene: TRBV14; CDR3 protein: CASSRLAGANYNEQFF; CDR3 DNA: TGTGCCAGCAGTCGTCTAGCGGGGGCAAATTACAATGAGCAGTTCTTC
clone size: .; D gene: .; J gene: TRBJ2-7; V gene: TRBV9; CDR3 protein: CASSVDTAYEQYF; CDR3 DNA: TGTGCCAGCAGCGTGGACACTGCCTACGAGCAGTACTTC
clone size: .; D gene: TRBD1; J gene: TRBJ2-3; V gene: TRBV27; CDR3 protein: CASSGSGTGWNTQYF; CDR3 DNA: TGTGCCAGCAGCGGGTCGGGGACAGGGTGGAATACGCAGTATTTT
clone size: once; D gene: .; J gene: TRBJ1-6; V gene: TRBV19; CDR3 protein: CASSPGPDNSPLHF; CDR3 DNA: TGTGCCAGCTCGCCGGGACCAGATAATTCACCCCTCCACTTT
clone size: .; D gene: .; J gene: TRBJ2-5; V gene: TRBV6-5; CDR3 protein: CASTTWAGTLETQYF; CDR3 DNA: TGTGCCAGCACCACATGGGCAGGAACATTAGAGACCCAGTACTTC
clone size: .; D gene: .; J gene: TRBJ2-1; V gene: TRBV6-1; CDR3 protein: CASSEGDWGIYNEQFF; CDR3 DNA: TGTGCCAGCAGTGAAGGTGACTGGGGGATCTACAATGAGCAGTTCTTC
clone size: .; D gene: .; J gene: TRBJ2-3; V gene: TRBV7-9; CDR3 protein: CASSLVRGGTDTQYF; CDR3 DNA: TGTGCCAGCAGCTTAGTCAGGGGGGGCACAGATACGCAGTATTTT
clone size: .; D gene: TRBD1; J gene: TRBJ2-7; V gene: TRBV10-1; CDR3 protein: CASSDGTVDYEQYF; CDR3 DNA: TGCGCCAGCAGTGACGGGACAGTGGACTACGAGCAGTACTTC
clone size: .; D gene: .; J gene: TRBJ1-3; V gene: TRBV29-1; CDR3 protein: CSVTAGGNTIYF; CDR3 DNA: TGCAGCGTGACGGCAGGCGGAAACACCATATATTTT
clone size: .; D gene: .; J gene: TRBJ2-3; V gene: TRBV6-1; CDR3 protein: CASRGAGPDTQYF; CDR3 DNA: TGTGCCAGCAGAGGAGCAGGTCCAGATACGCAGTATTTT
clone size: .; D gene: .; J gene: TRBJ2-2; V gene: TRBV4-2; CDR3 protein: CASSREGGRNAGELFF; CDR3 DNA: TGTGCCAGCAGCCGGGAGGGGGGGCGAAACGCCGGGGAGCTGTTTTTT
clone size: .; D gene: .; J gene: TRBJ2-3; V gene: TRBV5-1; CDR3 protein: CASSPRVDTDTQYF; CDR3 DNA: TGCGCCAGCAGCCCTCGGGTTGACACAGATACGCAGTATTTT
clone size: .; D gene: .; J gene: TRBJ2-3; V gene: TRBV10-2; CDR3 protein: CASSESVSSARDETETDTQYF; CDR3 DNA: TGCGCCAGCAGTGAGTCAGTCTCGTCAGCCCGAGATGAGACAGAGACAGATACGCAGTATTTT
clone size: .; D gene: TRBD1; J gene: TRBJ2-7; V gene: TRBV27; CDR3 protein: CASSLREGGLYEQYF; CDR3 DNA: TGTGCCAGCAGTCTCCGTGAAGGGGGCTTATACGAGCAGTACTTC
clone size: few; D gene: TRBD1; J gene: TRBJ1-5; V gene: TRBV19; CDR3 protein: CASSTQGAGNQPQHF; CDR3 DNA: TGTGCCAGTAGTACGCAGGGGGCCGGCAATCAGCCCCAGCATTTT
clone size: .; D gene: TRBD1; J gene: TRBJ2-3; V gene: TRBV9; CDR3 protein: CASSVRTGGLTDTQYF; CDR3 DNA: TGTGCCAGCAGCGTAAGGACAGGAGGCCTCACAGATACGCAGTATTTT
clone size: .; D gene: .; J gene: TRBJ2-2; V gene: TRBV14; CDR3 protein: CASSLQDYTGELFF; CDR3 DNA: TGTGCCAGCAGCCTACAAGATTATACCGGGGAGCTGTTTTTT
clone size: .; D gene: .; J gene: TRBJ1-4; V gene: TRBV5-1; CDR3 protein: CASSLRPATNEKLFF; CDR3 DNA: TGCGCCAGCAGCTTGCGGCCAGCGACTAATGAAAAACTGTTTTTT
clone size: .; D gene: .; J gene: TRBJ1-6; V gene: TRBV6-1; CDR3 protein: CASSGTIVSPLHF; CDR3 DNA: TGTGCCAGCAGCGGGACTATAGTTTCACCCCTCCACTTT
clone size: .; D gene: TRBD1; J gene: TRBJ1-6; V gene: TRBV7-8; CDR3 protein: CASRRDRVNNSPLHF; CDR3 DNA: TGTGCCAGCAGGCGGGACAGAGTTAATAATTCACCCCTCCACTTT
clone size: .; D gene: .; J gene: TRBJ2-3; V gene: TRBV14; CDR3 protein: CATQTDTQYF; CDR3 DNA: TGTGCCACACAAACAGATACGCAGTATTTT
clone size: .; D gene: .; J gene: TRBJ2-3; V gene: TRBV6-6; CDR3 protein: CASSYSSLETQYF; CDR3 DNA: TGTGCCAGCAGTTACTCGAGTCTAGAAACGCAGTATTTT
clone size: few; D gene: .; J gene: TRBJ1-1; V gene: TRBV5-1; CDR3 protein: CASSSPGVNTEAFF; CDR3 DNA: TGCGCCAGCAGCTCTCCAGGGGTGAACACTGAAGCTTTCTTT
clone size: .; D gene: .; J gene: TRBJ2-7; V gene: TRBV27; CDR3 protein: CASSFSPRRGKSFYEQYF; CDR3 DNA: TGTGCCAGCAGTTTTTCCCCGCGCAGGGGTAAGAGTTTCTACGAGCAGTACTTC
clone size: .; D gene: .; J gene: TRBJ2-1; V gene: TRBV10-2; CDR3 protein: CASRGQGYNEQFF; CDR3 DNA: TGCGCCAGCAGGGGTCAGGGCTACAATGAGCAGTTCTTC
clone size: .; D gene: .; J gene: TRBJ1-1; V gene: TRBV28; CDR3 protein: CASSPGTNTEAFF; CDR3 DNA: TGTGCCAGCAGTCCGGGGACGAACACTGAAGCTTTCTTT
clone size: .; D gene: TRBD1; J gene: TRBJ1-5; V gene: TRBV18; CDR3 protein: CASSRQTGNSNQPQHF; CDR3 DNA: TGTGCCAGCTCACGCCAGACAGGGAATAGCAATCAGCCCCAGCATTTT
clone size: few; D gene: .; J gene: TRBJ1-5; V gene: TRBV19; CDR3 protein: CASRDGQYNQPQHF; CDR3 DNA: TGTGCCAGTAGAGACGGACAGTACAATCAGCCCCAGCATTTT
clone size: .; D gene: .; J gene: TRBJ1-2; V gene: TRBV29-1; CDR3 protein: CSVGRLTGYTF; CDR3 DNA: TGCAGCGTAGGGAGACTAACTGGCTACACCTTC
clone size: .; D gene: TRBD1; J gene: TRBJ1-1; V gene: TRBV4-1; CDR3 protein: CASGRGLGTEAFF; CDR3 DNA: TGCGCCAGCGGCAGGGGGCTGGGGACTGAAGCTTTCTTT